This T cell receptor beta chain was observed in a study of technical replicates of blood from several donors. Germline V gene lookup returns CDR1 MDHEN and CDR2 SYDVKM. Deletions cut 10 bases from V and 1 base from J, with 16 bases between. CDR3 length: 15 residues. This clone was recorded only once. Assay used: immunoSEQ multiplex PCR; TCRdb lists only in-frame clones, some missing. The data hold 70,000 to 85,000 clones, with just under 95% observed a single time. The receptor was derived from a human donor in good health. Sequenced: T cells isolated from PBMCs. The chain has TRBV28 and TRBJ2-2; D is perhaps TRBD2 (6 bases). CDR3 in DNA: TGTGCCACCAAGCGGGCCGACCTGAACACCGGGGAGCTGTTTTTT. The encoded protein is CATKRADLNTGELFF.